Here is one T cell receptor beta chain with its context. Its antigen is as yet unknown. The data derive from a study of CD8+ T cells in alopecia areata. General study findings and limits: Mice gave a clearer picture of TCR sharing than patients did, possibly for HLA-related reasons.

Sorting from PBMCs produced CD4+ and CD8+ T cells. V lost 0 bases to trimming and J lost 7 bases, with 4 bases between them. CDR3 size: 11 residues. CDR1 and CDR2 from the germline V gene are SQVTM and ANQGSEA. cDNA reverse transcribed from extracted RNA served as the sequencing template. Profiling relied on immunoSEQ multiplex PCR, and the TCRdb table lists in-frame clones only, not all of them. This table has roughly 250,000 clones, approximately 61% appearing once. This material consisted of CD4+ T cells sorted from blood, taken at week 0. This chain uses TRBV29-1 with TRBJ2-1; no definite D call. This TCR was recovered from a human donor with alopecia areata. The CDR3 coding sequence is TGCAGCGTTGAAGAATTAAATGAGCAGTTCTTC. The encoded protein is CSVEELNEQFF.